This T cell receptor (beta chain) was recovered during a study of T cell repertoires in aging, cancer and after chemotherapy. A mixed TRB-A/B primer pool amplified rearranged TRB by multiplex touch-down PCR. MiXCR was run by TCRdb on the multiplex PCR reads, yielding one entry per CDR3 protein. The sample has under 12,000 distinct CDR3 sequences, just under 30% seen once. CDR3 length equals 19 residues. V trimming: 7 bases; J trimming: 4 bases; junction bases outside the gene matches: 21. Peripheral blood genomic DNA, not sorted cells or RNA, was the template. This receptor was obtained from a human donor in good health. Sequencing input: blood. This chain links TRBV23-1 with TRBJ2-7; TRBD2 aligns across 11 bases. TRBV23-1 is annotated as an ORF whose role is uncertain. This CDR3 is CASTHTRQAGLAETYEQYF. CDR3 coding DNA: TGCGCCAGCACTCACACTCGTCAAGCGGGACTAGCGGAGACTTACGAGCAGTACTTC.